This entry features one TCR beta chain sequence. Germline loops: CDR1 KGHDR, CDR2 SFDVKD. CDR3 size: 17 residues. Trimming took 11 bases from V and 6 from J; bases not matched to a gene: 18. This sample stems from a study of blood T cell repertoires in COVID-19. In the study overall: COVID-19 samples collected from the United States, Italy and Spain covered acute and convalescent phases. The cDNA or gDNA used as material had been derived from T cells, B-cell-depleted T cells, or PBMCs.

Study processing details: Cell counts per sample came from amplifying reference gene primers. Produced via immunoSEQ multiplex PCR; TCRdb's table is partial and in-frame only. That table furnishes V, J and clone size, whereas the DNA furnished D and trimming. Of under 200,000 clones in the sample, approximately 86% were seen once. The TCR originated in a man between 60 and 75 years old with acute or convalescent COVID-19. The chain joins TRBV24-1 to TRBJ2-1; 10 bases are shared with TRBD2. The sequencing sample was made of peripheral blood. DNA of the CDR3: TGTGCCATCACGACTTCTAGCGGGAGCACTAGGGGCAATGAGCAGTTCTTC. This gives the protein CAITTSSGSTRGNEQFF.